The 27 T cell receptor beta chains presented below share a single source sample, sequenced in a study of T cells in Graves' hyperthyroidism and ophthalmopathy. The TCR beta CDR3 regions underwent amplification using RNA transcripts as the source. TCR CDR3 underwent first-round RT-PCR with the HTBI primer set. Each CDR3 protein is one row after TCRdb ran MiXCR on the multiplex PCR reads. The data show 500,000 to 550,000 distinct CDR3 sequences, 15% to 20% seen once. The source material was blood. Receptors were obtained from a man aged 40-49 years with Graves' ophthalmopathy.

This chain connects TRBV20-1 to TRBJ1-5, with D unclear. Trimming removed 3 bases at V and 5 bases at J, with 11 bases between. The CDR3 runs to 13 residues. The germline CDR1 and CDR2 sequences are DFQATT and SNEGSKA (reference sequence). The CDR3 coding sequence is TGCAGTGCTAGGGCACGGGGTTATCAGCCCCAGCATTTT. Amino acids: CSARARGYQPQHF.

This clonotype was seen a handful of times. The chain uses TRBV29-1 and TRBJ1-1; the D gene is possibly TRBD1 (5 bases). CDR3 size: 13 residues. Germline V gives CDR1 SQVTM, CDR2 ANQGSEA. Trimming removed 5 bases from V and 0 bases from J, with 10 bases in between. CDR3 nucleotide sequence: TGCAGCGTTAAGACAGATATGAACACTGAAGCTTTCTTT. Encoded protein: CSVKTDMNTEAFF.

The CDR3 region has the DNA TGCGCCAGCAGCTTCGATCCGGAGACTCGGTGGGGCTACACCTTC. Protein sequence: CASSFDPETRWGYTF. This rearrangement joins TRBV5-1 to TRBJ1-2; no reliable D call. The CDR3 runs 15 residues. The V gene lost 2 bases and the J gene lost 8 bases, with 19 bases spanning the gap. CDR1 is SGHRS and CDR2 is YFSETQ in the germline V gene.

This clonotype was recorded only once. The rearrangement links TRBV3-2 to TRBJ2-1; no check of the table's D call, TRBD2, against the DNA was made. TRBV3-2 is a listed pseudogene. The CDR3 extends over 15 amino acids. The CDR3 reads CASSHGTSGSYEQFF. In DNA, the CDR3 is TGTGCCAGCAGCCACGGGACTAGCGGGAGCTATGAGCAGTTCTTC.

A few counts support this clonotype. The rearrangement joins TRBV6-1 to TRBJ2-5; perhaps TRBD1 as D (5 bases). CDR3 size: 16 residues. The germline V gene encodes CDR1 MNHNS and CDR2 SASEGT. V dropped 2 bases and J dropped 2 bases, with 15 bases sitting between them. The CDR3 spells CASSELAGMWQETQYF. CDR3 in DNA: TGTGCCAGCAGTGAATTAGCAGGGATGTGGCAAGAGACCCAGTACTTC.

This clonotype came up many times. The chain combines TRBV2 with TRBJ1-2; D gene ambiguous. The CDR3 is made up of 13 amino acids. Trimming stripped 4 bases from V and 4 bases from J, with 10 bases between. CDR1 and CDR2 from the germline V gene are SNHLY and FYNNEI. Here the CDR3 DNA reads TGTGCCAGCAGTGCCCTCCCGGGCTATGGCTACACCTTC. It specifies CASSALPGYGYTF.

The table lists this clonotype with a few counts. The rearrangement uses TRBV19 and TRBJ1-2; D is unresolved. V lost 8 bases, J lost 4 bases, and 20 bases lay in between. The germline V gene has CDR1 LNHDA and CDR2 SQIVND (reference sequence). The CDR3 consists of 15 residues. CDR3 region: CASCEQSSEAYGYTF. The CDR3 nucleotides are TGTGCCAGTTGTGAACAGAGTTCAGAAGCCTATGGCTACACCTTC.

This clonotype was counted at least ten times. The chain uses TRBV20-1 and TRBJ1-1; 7 bases line up with TRBD1. This CDR3 comprises 15 residues. V gave up 0 bases and J gave up 5 bases; unmatched junction bases: 9. The germline V gene encodes CDR1 DFQATT and CDR2 SNEGSKA (reference sequence). The CDR3 protein is CSARDGAGGRTEAFF. Written as DNA, the CDR3 is TGCAGTGCTAGAGATGGGGCAGGGGGTAGGACTGAAGCTTTCTTT.

As for this clonotype: A much larger clone is a single base away; this may be a read error. The CDR3 loop is CASSFPSGYEQHF. The DNA for the CDR3 is TGTGCCAGCAGCTTCCCCAGCGGTTACGAGCAGCACTTC. The rearrangement joins TRBV11-2 to TRBJ2-7; D may be TRBD2 (5 bases). The germline CDR1 and CDR2 sequences are SGHAT and FQNNGV. The CDR3 has 13 amino acids.

Comment on this clonotype: One end of the junction does not line up with germline, which may come from a read error. The chain carries TRBV3-1 and TRBJ2-1, with a possible D match to TRBD2 (5 bases). Germline assignment: CDR1 LGHDT and CDR2 YNNKEL (reference sequence). This CDR3 region has 13 residues. CDR3 protein: CASSPGLAYEQLF. In DNA form, the CDR3 reads TGTGCCAGCAGTCCCGGACTCGCCTATGAGCAGCTCTTC.

The chain has TRBV20-1 and TRBJ2-7; the D is unclear. CDR3 size: 13 residues. Germline values: CDR1 DFQATT, CDR2 SNEGSKA (reference sequence). The germline V and J ends were trimmed by 3 bases and 1 base, with 10 bases remaining between them. As DNA, the CDR3 is TGCAGTGCTAGCCTTGCGGCTTCCTACGAGCAGTACTTC. The encoded protein is CSASLAASYEQYF.

CDR3 residues: CASRTGNGNQPQHF. Here the CDR3 DNA reads TGTGCCAGCAGGACAGGGAATGGCAATCAGCCCCAGCATTTT. The chain carries TRBV6-1 and TRBJ1-5; 7 positions agree with TRBD1. V lost 6 bases, J lost 2 bases, and 4 bases stayed unmatched. This CDR3 has 14 residues. Germline V gives CDR1 MNHNS, CDR2 SASEGT.

This clonotype turned up a few times. This chain uses TRBV4-1 with TRBJ2-1; no reliable D call. V was clipped by 0 bases and J by 4 bases, with 13 bases between them. CDR1 is MGHRA, CDR2 YSYEKL, per germline. This CDR3 comprises 16 residues. In nucleotides, the CDR3 is TGCGCCAGCAGCCAAGATCCTGGACGGATGTACAATGAGCAGTTCTTC. This encodes CASSQDPGRMYNEQFF.

In its sample, this clonotype was seen a few times. The chain links TRBV7-3 to TRBJ1-1, with D possibly matching TRBD1 (5 bases). Per germline, CDR1 SGHTA and CDR2 FQGTGA. CDR3 size: 16 residues. V lost 5 bases and J lost 4, with 20 bases in between. Here the CDR3 reads CASSPGYQGSGTEAFF. For the CDR3, the DNA is TGTGCCAGCAGCCCCGGTTATCAGGGTAGCGGCACTGAAGCTTTCTTT.

This clonotype was counted a few times. The chain uses TRBV3-1 and TRBJ2-3, with D possibly TRBD1 on 5 matching bases. The germline gives CDR1 LGHDT, CDR2 YNNKEL (reference sequence). With 0 bases removed from V and 8 bases from J, the gap between germline ends came to 18 bases. The CDR3 runs to 16 residues. The DNA of the CDR3 is TGTGCCAGCAGCCAAGAGGGAACAGGACACACTGGTACGCAGTATTTT. Translated: CASSQEGTGHTGTQYF.

The chain is built from TRBV13 and TRBJ2-7; TRBD1 is a possible D gene (6 bases). This CDR3 comprises 14 residues. Germline V CDR1 and CDR2: PRHDT, FYEKMQ (reference sequence). Trimming cost V 4 bases and J 6 bases, with 16 bases left between them. In nucleotides, the CDR3 is TGTGCCAGCAGCTCCCCCGACAGGTCTCTCGAGCAGTACTTC. It encodes CASSSPDRSLEQYF.

The chain employs TRBV12-3 or TRBV12-4 and TRBJ2-7; the D gene is possibly TRBD2 (6 bases). The CDR3 runs to 13 residues. Trimming stripped 5 bases from V and 5 bases from J, with 13 bases between. The CDR3 reads CASSRRRADEQYF. The CDR3 region has the DNA TGTGCCAGCAGTCGGCGGAGGGCCGACGAGCAGTACTTC.

At least ten counts were recorded for this clonotype. The chain couples TRBV6-6 to TRBJ2-7; D unclear. CDR3 length: 15 residues. With 5 bases removed from V and 2 bases from J, the gap between germline ends came to 16 bases. Germline loops: CDR1 MNHNY, CDR2 SVGAGI (reference sequence). The CDR3, as DNA: TGTGCCAGCAGTCTACTCGTGGGTTCGCCCTACGAGCAGTACTTC. It specifies CASSLLVGSPYEQYF.

This clonotype has at least ten counts. The rearrangement joins TRBV5-1 to TRBJ2-7, with D possibly TRBD1 on 5 matching bases. Trimming stripped 4 bases from V and 8 bases from J, with 25 bases between. CDR1 and CDR2 (germline): SGHRS, YFSETQ. The CDR3 loop spans 16 amino acids. CDR3 loop: CASSDMKGRTSSQQYF. In DNA, the CDR3 is TGCGCCAGCAGCGACATGAAGGGGCGAACCTCCTCCCAGCAGTACTTC.

This clonotype was counted many times. The gene calls are TRBV28 and TRBJ1-1; possible D gene TRBD1, 6 bases. CDR3 size: 14 residues. Trimming took 7 bases from V and 9 from J, leaving 21 bases between them. Germline loops: CDR1 MDHEN, CDR2 SYDVKM. The CDR3 region is CASIGFGEGGKAFF. In DNA, the CDR3 is TGTGCCAGCATCGGGTTTGGTGAGGGGGGGAAAGCTTTCTTT.

In regard to this clonotype: Since a much larger clone is just one base distant, this may be a read error. The V gene is TRBV24-1, the J gene TRBJ2-7; no firm D call. The CDR3 sequence is 13 residues long. Germline CDR1 and CDR2: KGHDR and SFDVKD. The V end lost 2 bases, the J end lost 10 bases, and 14 bases lay between the germline ends. The CDR3 sequence: CATSDYPFPDQYF. The CDR3, as DNA: TGTGCCACCAGTGATTACCCCTTTCCCGATCAGTACTTC.

This sequence joins TRBV29-1 and TRBJ1-1, with TRBD1 identical over 7 bases. V was clipped by 1 base and J by 1 base; unmatched bases: 12. The CDR3 is 17 amino acids. The germline CDR1 and CDR2 sequences are SQVTM and ANQGSEA. This CDR3 reads CSVEGARDGTANTEAFF. The CDR3 DNA reads TGCAGCGTTGAAGGAGCCCGCGATGGGACAGCGAACACTGAAGCTTTCTTT. Full variable domain (outside the CDR3, taken from reference TRBV29-1 and TRBJ1-1): SAVISQKPSRDICQRGTSLTIQCQVDSQVTMMFWYRQQPGQSLTLIATANQGSEATYESGFVIDKFPISRPNLTFSTLTVSNMSPEDSSIYLCSVEGARDGTANTEAFFGQGTRLTVV.

This chain connects TRBV29-1 to TRBJ1-1; weak D call: TRBD1 (5 bases). This CDR3 has 16 amino acids. Germline-derived CDR1 and CDR2 are SQVTM and ANQGSEA. V lost 5 bases and J lost 5, with 24 bases in between. As DNA, the CDR3 is TGCAGCGTTCATATCGCAGGGTATGAGTCGGGGACTGAAGCTTTCTTT. It codes for CSVHIAGYESGTEAFF. Full variable domain (rest looked up from reference TRBV29-1 and TRBJ1-1): SAVISQKPSRDICQRGTSLTIQCQVDSQVTMMFWYRQQPGQSLTLIATANQGSEATYESGFVIDKFPISRPNLTFSTLTVSNMSPEDSSIYLCSVHIAGYESGTEAFFGQGTRLTVV.

The rearrangement joins TRBV25-1 to TRBJ2-3, with 8 nucleotides matching TRBD1. The V gene's germline CDR1 is MGHDK and CDR2 SYGVNS. The CDR3 loop spans 15 amino acids. Losses at the gene ends were 3 bases for V and 3 bases for J; bases not matched to a gene: 5. CDR3 DNA: TGTGCCAGCAGTGAGGCAGGGGGCGATACAGATACGCAGTATTTT. This gives the protein CASSEAGGDTDTQYF.

About this clonotype itself: It may be a read error: a sequence one base away is much more abundant. The V and J genes are TRBV28 and TRBJ2-7; maybe TRBD2 (7 bases). CDR3 size: 17 residues. From germline, CDR1 is MDHEN and CDR2 SYDVKM. The CDR3 reads CASNPLGEGDYSYGQYF. CDR3 in DNA: TGTGCCAGCAACCCTTTAGGCGAGGGGGACTACTCCTACGGGCAGTACTTC.

The chain combines TRBV20-1 with TRBJ2-2; 13 bases are a match to TRBD2. The V gene's germline CDR1 is DFQATT and CDR2 SNEGSKA (reference sequence). Germline trimming cut 0 bases from V and 5 bases from J; bases unmatched to any gene: 9. This CDR3 contains 18 residues. In DNA, the CDR3 is TGCAGTGCTAGAGATCGCGTAGGACTAGCGGGAGTAACCGGGGAGCTGTTTTTT. Protein sequence: CSARDRVGLAGVTGELFF.

The table lists this clonotype with many counts. This sequence joins TRBV28 and TRBJ1-1, with TRBD1 matching 7 bases. This CDR3 is 15 amino acids long. J gave up 1 base and V 3 bases, and 5 bases lay outside the gene matches. CDR1 is MDHEN, CDR2 SYDVKM, per germline. This CDR3 reads CASSFVWDRNTEAFF. In DNA, the CDR3 is TGTGCCAGCAGTTTTGTGTGGGACAGGAACACTGAAGCTTTCTTT.